These 32 T cell receptor beta chains originate from one sample sequenced in a study of blood T cell repertoires in COVID-19. Assay used: immunoSEQ multiplex PCR; TCRdb lists only in-frame clones, some missing. The sample consists of some 200,000 clones, 75% to 85% of them appearing once. Sequencing used peripheral blood. The receptors derive from a woman between 70 and 85 years old with COVID-19, enrolled during active disease.

This chain joins TRBV19 and TRBJ1-1; TRBD1 agrees at 7 bases. Germline V gives CDR1 LNHDA, CDR2 SQIVND (reference sequence). CDR3 size: 14 residues. The V and J ends lost 5 bases and 1 base, in that order; junction bases with no gene match: 4. In nucleotides, the CDR3 is TGTGCCAGTAGTCACGACAGGGAGAACACTGAAGCTTTCTTT. Amino acids: CASSHDRENTEAFF.

Turning to this clone: The sample carries other DNA sequences with the same CDR3. The chain has TRBV19 and TRBJ2-3; a weak D match, TRBD1 (5 bases). Per germline, CDR1 LNHDA and CDR2 SQIVND (reference sequence). V dropped 5 bases and J dropped 0 bases, with 9 bases sitting between them. This CDR3 contains 14 residues. For the CDR3, the DNA is TGTGCCAGTAGTTTGGGGCTTAGCACAGATACGCAGTATTTT. This gives the protein CASSLGLSTDTQYF. The whole variable domain, remainder taken from reference TRBV19 and TRBJ2-3, is DGGITQSPKYLFRKEGQNVTLSCEQNLNHDAMYWYRQDPGQGLRLIYYSQIVNDFQKGDIAEGYSVSREKKESFPLTVTSAQKNPTAFYLCASSLGLSTDTQYFGPGTRLTVL.

The chain employs TRBV25-1 and TRBJ1-4; D unresolved. The CDR3 has 11 amino acids. CDR1 is MGHDK and CDR2 is SYGVNS in the germline V gene. V lost 3 bases and J lost 11, with 7 bases in between. CDR3 coding DNA: TGTGCCAGCAGTGACTCCTTTAAACTGTTTTTT. Translation: CASSDSFKLFF.

The chain links TRBV7-8 to TRBJ1-4; tentative D call: TRBD1 (5 bases). V was trimmed by 5 bases and J by 4 bases, leaving 11 bases between them. The CDR3 sequence is 14 residues long. The V gene's germline CDR1 is SGHVS and CDR2 FQNEAQ. In DNA, the CDR3 is TGTGCCAGCAGCCTAGTCGGGGGTAATGAAAAACTGTTTTTT. Its protein product is CASSLVGGNEKLFF.

DNA for the CDR3: TGTGCCAGCTCGCGATCGACAGGGAATGGCTACACCTTC. It yields the protein CASSRSTGNGYTF. The genes are TRBV6-5 and TRBJ1-2; 7 bases match TRBD1. This CDR3 has 13 amino acids. The V segment lost 8 bases and the J segment 6 bases; nucleotides outside the gene matches: 9. Looked up from germline, CDR1 is MNHEY and CDR2 is SVGAGI.

This chain connects TRBV7-2 to TRBJ1-2, with D unclear. Germline CDR1 SGHTA, CDR2 FQGNSA. Trimming pared 0 bases from V and 8 bases from J, leaving 13 bases between. The CDR3 extends over 14 amino acids. The CDR3 coding sequence is TGTGCCAGCAGCTTAGCGAGAACTCTGGAGGGCTACACCTTC. Its protein product is CASSLARTLEGYTF.

V is TRBV7-8 and J is TRBJ2-7; 9 nucleotides agree with TRBD1. Germline lookup yields CDR1 SGHVS and CDR2 FQNEAQ. The CDR3 loop spans 13 amino acids. J gave up 6 bases and V 5 bases, and 5 bases lay outside the gene matches. The CDR3 region is CASSRDRVGEQYF. CDR3 coding DNA: TGTGCCAGCAGCCGGGACAGGGTGGGCGAGCAGTACTTC. Variable domain in full (rest from reference TRBV7-8 and TRBJ2-7): GAGVSQSPRYKVAKRGQDVALRCDPISGHVSLFWYQQALGQGPEFLTYFQNEAQLDKSGLPSDRFFAERPEGSVSTLKIQRTQQEDSAVYLCASSRDRVGEQYFGPGTRLTVT.

This chain links TRBV29-1 with TRBJ1-1; D gene uncertain. Germline values: CDR1 SQVTM, CDR2 ANQGSEA. CDR3 size: 15 residues. Trimming cost V 1 base and J 10 bases, with 22 bases left between them. The CDR3 DNA follows: TGCAGCGTTGAAGGCTCGAACAGTCGAGGGATCGGAGCTTTCTTT. Protein sequence: CSVEGSNSRGIGAFF.

The chain employs TRBV9 and TRBJ1-2; the D is unclear. Deletions cut 0 bases from V and 9 bases from J, with 12 bases between. The length of the CDR3 is 13 residues. CDR1 SGDLS and CDR2 YYNGEE come from the germline V gene. CDR3 nucleotide sequence: TGTGCCAGCAGCGTAGCTAGCAGCTTGAGCTACACCTTC. It encodes CASSVASSLSYTF.

This chain connects TRBV10-2 to TRBJ1-4; perhaps TRBD1 as D (5 bases). Looked up from germline, CDR1 is WSHSY and CDR2 is SAAADI. The V gene lost 5 bases and the J gene lost 0 bases, with 10 bases spanning the gap. CDR3 length: 15 residues. Here the CDR3 DNA reads TGCGCCAGCAGTTCCACAGGCGCAACTAATGAAAAACTGTTTTTT. Translating it yields CASSSTGATNEKLFF.

The rearrangement joins TRBV7-2 to TRBJ2-7, with 7 positions matching TRBD1. The junction had 15 bases not matched to a gene; V was cut back by 1 base and J by 6 bases. Germline V CDR1 and CDR2: SGHTA, FQGNSA. The CDR3 has 17 amino acids. The CDR3 loop is CASSLERLFRGSAEQYF. The CDR3 DNA reads TGTGCCAGCAGCTTAGAAAGGTTGTTCAGGGGGTCCGCCGAGCAGTACTTC.

The chain couples TRBV28 to TRBJ2-1; no clear D gene. The germline V gene has CDR1 MDHEN and CDR2 SYDVKM. CDR3 length: 15 amino acids. V lost 3 bases and J lost 4, with 13 bases in between. This chain's CDR3 is CASSLGSSPYNEQFF. The CDR3 bases are TGTGCCAGCAGTTTGGGCTCGTCGCCGTACAATGAGCAGTTCTTC.

V usage is TRBV30 and J usage is TRBJ1-6; D not certain. V was clipped by 1 base and J by 3 bases, with 7 bases between them. CDR3 length equals 14 residues. CDR1 and CDR2 from the germline V gene are GTSNPN and SVGIG (reference sequence). The CDR3 DNA reads as TGTGCCTGGAGTGGGAGCCTCTATAATTCACCCCTCCACTTT. Protein: CAWSGSLYNSPLHF.

Here the CDR3 reads CASARTPLEQYF. The CDR3 nucleotides read TGTGCCAGCGCTCGGACTCCACTCGAGCAGTACTTC. The gene calls are TRBV12-3 or TRBV12-4 and TRBJ2-7; a possible D gene is TRBD2 (5 bases). Trimming cost V 8 bases and J 6 bases, with 14 bases left between them. The CDR3 is made up of 12 amino acids.

This clone occurred a few times. V gene TRBV7-9 combines with J gene TRBJ1-1; tentatively, D is TRBD1 (5 bases). V was cut by 7 bases and J by 4 bases, with 16 bases left in between. Germline V gives CDR1 SEHNR, CDR2 FQNEAQ (reference sequence). CDR3 length equals 14 residues. The CDR3 DNA follows: TGTGCCAGCACCCTCGGAGGGGTGGGCACTGAAGCTTTCTTT. It codes for CASTLGGVGTEAFF.

This sequence joins TRBV5-4 and TRBJ1-1, with TRBD1 matching 11 bases. The V gene's germline CDR1 is SGHNT and CDR2 YYREEE (reference sequence). The CDR3 contains 16 residues. Trimming at V came to 5 bases and at J to 4 bases, leaving 10 bases not matched to a gene. The CDR3 DNA is TGTGCCAGCAGACCGGGACAGGGGGTTGTGAGCACTGAAGCTTTCTTT. Translation: CASRPGQGVVSTEAFF.

This clone was found a few times. The DNA of the CDR3 is TGCGCCAGCAGCTTTACCGGGACTAGCGGCTACGAGCAGTACTTC. Translating gives CASSFTGTSGYEQYF. The chain is built from TRBV5-1 and TRBJ2-7; 11 nucleotides align to TRBD2. Trimming at V came to 2 bases and at J to 3 bases, leaving 4 bases not matched to a gene. Germline assignment: CDR1 SGHRS and CDR2 YFSETQ. There are 15 residues in the CDR3.

The chain links TRBV7-2 to TRBJ1-6; 7 bases match TRBD1. Losses at the gene ends were 1 base for V and 10 bases for J; bases not matched to a gene: 7. From germline, CDR1 is SGHTA and CDR2 FQGNSA. There are 15 residues in the CDR3. The CDR3 region is CASSLVSQGLSPLHF. CDR3 bases: TGTGCCAGCAGCTTAGTATCACAGGGGTTGTCACCCCTCCACTTT.

The DNA for the CDR3 is TGTGCCAGCAGCGTGGGGGCGAGCTCCTACAATGAGCAGTTCTTC. It yields the protein CASSVGASSYNEQFF. The chain combines TRBV9 with TRBJ2-1, with D tentatively TRBD1 (6 bases). Germline CDR1 is SGDLS and CDR2 is YYNGEE. V shed 2 bases and J shed 0 bases, with 9 bases lying between them. The CDR3 is 15 residues long.

The J gene is TRBJ1-5, the V gene TRBV2, with D unresolved. Germline V gene sequence: CDR1 SNHLY, CDR2 FYNNEI. Trimming shortened V by 4 bases and J by 10 bases, and 11 bases separated the two germline ends. This CDR3 contains 12 residues. CDR3 DNA: TGTGCCAGCAGTGGGGAGGCACAACCCCAGCATTTT. Protein: CASSGEAQPQHF. The variable domain in full, with the rest retrieved from reference TRBV2 and TRBJ1-5, is EPEVTQTPSHQVTQMGQEVILRCVPISNHLYFYWYRQILGQKVEFLVSFYNNEISEKSEIFDDQFSVERPDGSNFTLKIRSTKLEDSAMYFCASSGEAQPQHFGDGTRLSIL.

The chain couples TRBV5-4 to TRBJ2-7, with TRBD2 identical over 13 bases. Germline CDR1 and CDR2: SGHNT and YYREEE (reference sequence). This CDR3 is built from 15 residues. The V gene end was trimmed by 4 bases and the J gene end by 5 bases; junction bases not matched to a gene: 6. The CDR3 nucleotides are TGTGCCAGCAGCCCAGATGGACTAGCGGGAGACGAGCAGTACTTC. Its translation: CASSPDGLAGDEQYF.

The J gene is TRBJ1-3, the V gene TRBV7-2; maybe TRBD1 (5 bases). Trimming left V 6 bases short and J 1 base short, with 13 bases between. The length of the CDR3 is 15 residues. Germline CDR1 and CDR2: SGHTA and FQGNSA. DNA for the CDR3: TGTGCCAGCAGTCGCGACAGCCTTTCTGGAAACACCATATATTTT. This gives the protein CASSRDSLSGNTIYF.

This clone appeared a single time. J is TRBJ2-7 and V is TRBV19; TRBD2 matches 10 bases. The CDR3 has 15 residues. Trimming took 6 bases from V and 3 from J; bases not matched to a gene: 8. Germline CDR1 reads LNHDA; CDR2 reads SQIVND (reference sequence). This CDR3 reads CASRRLAGDNYEQYF. For the CDR3, the DNA is TGTGCCAGTAGGCGCCTAGCGGGAGATAACTACGAGCAGTACTTC.

The chain carries TRBV29-1 and TRBJ2-7; 12 bases fit TRBD1. The CDR3 has 15 residues. The V segment lost 6 bases and the J segment 3 bases; nucleotides outside the gene matches: 9. Germline loops: CDR1 SQVTM, CDR2 ANQGSEA. The CDR3 here is CSVLHGTGGGYEQYF. The CDR3 DNA follows: TGCAGCGTGCTTCATGGGACAGGGGGCGGCTACGAGCAGTACTTC.

This chain links TRBV7-2 with TRBJ1-5, with 9 bases matching TRBD1. There are 14 residues in the CDR3. CDR1 is SGHTA and CDR2 is FQGNSA in the germline V gene. After removal of 5 bases from V and 12 bases from J, the junction contained 11 bases not matched to a gene. The CDR3 loop reads CASSLGQGPLNQHF. DNA of the CDR3: TGTGCCAGCAGCCTTGGACAGGGGCCCCTCAACCAGCATTTT.

J is TRBJ2-5 and V is TRBV28, with D possibly matching TRBD1 (7 bases). The germline V and J ends were trimmed by 1 base and 7 bases, with 19 bases remaining between them. The CDR3 is 16 amino acids. Germline V lookup: CDR1 MDHEN, CDR2 SYDVKM. This CDR3 is CASSLLGRDSSPTQYF. In nucleotides, the CDR3 is TGTGCCAGCAGTTTATTGGGGCGGGACAGCAGCCCGACCCAGTACTTC.

This clone was observed once. This chain links TRBV3-1 (or the pseudogene TRBV3-2) with TRBJ2-1; 11 nucleotides line up with TRBD2. Trimming at V came to 4 bases and at J to 5 bases, leaving 1 base not matched to a gene. Per germline, CDR1 LGHDT and CDR2 YNNKEL (reference sequence). The CDR3 contains 14 residues. The CDR3: CASSPGLADNEQFF. For the CDR3, the DNA is TGTGCCAGCAGCCCGGGACTAGCGGACAATGAGCAGTTCTTC.

This chain links TRBV7-2 with TRBJ1-5, with no clear D. V was pared by 8 bases and J by 6 bases, with 14 bases between. Per germline, CDR1 SGHTA and CDR2 FQGNSA. This CDR3 is 13 amino acids long. The CDR3 is CASGTDLGQPQHF. The CDR3 bases are TGTGCCAGCGGCACAGATCTTGGTCAGCCCCAGCATTTT.

The J gene is TRBJ2-5, the V gene TRBV28; D perhaps matches TRBD1 (7 bases). The V end lost 7 bases, the J end lost 4 bases, and 16 bases lay between the germline ends. CDR1 is MDHEN and CDR2 is SYDVKM in the germline V gene. The CDR3 runs to 14 residues. CDR3 nucleotides: TGTGCCAGCACCTTGGGCGGGACAGCAGAGACCCAGTACTTC. As protein: CASTLGGTAETQYF.

This clone was counted at least ten times. This chain connects TRBV6-2 or TRBV6-3 to TRBJ2-1, with 7 bases fitting TRBD1. V was clipped by 6 bases and J by 8 bases; unmatched bases: 7. CDR3 size: 13 residues. Germline V lookup: CDR1 MNHEY, CDR2 SVGEGT. As DNA, the CDR3 is TGTGCCAGCAGCAACCAGGGGGAGCATGAGCAGTTCTTC. Translation gives CASSNQGEHEQFF.

This clone appeared a single time. The junction departs from the called germline gene at one end, perhaps through a read error. V usage is TRBV7-2 and J usage is TRBJ2-1, with D possibly TRBD2 on 6 matching bases. The CDR3 covers 15 residues. The germline V gene has CDR1 SGHTA and CDR2 FQGNSA. CDR3 residues: CASSRDSGSFNEQFF. The CDR3, as DNA: TGTGCCAGCAGCCGGGACTCCGGATCCTTCAATGAGCAGTTCTTC.

The CDR3 reads CASSRAGGYQGGYTF. The CDR3 nucleotides read TGTGCCAGCAGCAGGGCAGGGGGGTATCAAGGTGGCTACACCTTC. The chain uses TRBV5-6 and TRBJ1-2; 7 bases align to TRBD1. The CDR3 sequence is 15 residues long. J was trimmed by 7 bases and V by 4 bases; bases with no gene match: 13. CDR1 and CDR2 from the germline V gene are SGHDT and YYEEEE.